The clone carrying this TCR beta chain was found once. Cohort allocation depended upon clinical history that participants reported. This specimen comes from a study of blood T cell repertoires in COVID-19. The wider study: Recovered status applied to Cohort 3 donors who had two consecutive negative PCRs. It also applied to those with clearance or with symptom resolution.

Libraries were prepared by immunoSEQ multiplex PCR; TCRdb keeps only in-frame clonotypes and omits some of them. This sample carries hundreds of thousands of clones, 70% to 90% of them seen once, and the ten largest clones take over 3%. The CDR3 length is 17 residues. The sequencing sample was made of PBMCs or T cells enriched from blood (not recorded which). J is TRBJ2-2 and V is TRBV7-5; no check of the table's D call, TRBD1, against the DNA was made. TRBV7-5 is a documented pseudogene. The receptor was isolated from a woman aged 50 to 60 in a cohort exposed to, infected with or recovered from COVID-19 (not recorded which). The CDR3 here is CARSALFSDRGAGELFF. The CDR3 DNA follows: TGTGCCAGAAGCGCCCTTTTTTCGGACAGGGGGGCCGGGGAGCTGTTTTTT.